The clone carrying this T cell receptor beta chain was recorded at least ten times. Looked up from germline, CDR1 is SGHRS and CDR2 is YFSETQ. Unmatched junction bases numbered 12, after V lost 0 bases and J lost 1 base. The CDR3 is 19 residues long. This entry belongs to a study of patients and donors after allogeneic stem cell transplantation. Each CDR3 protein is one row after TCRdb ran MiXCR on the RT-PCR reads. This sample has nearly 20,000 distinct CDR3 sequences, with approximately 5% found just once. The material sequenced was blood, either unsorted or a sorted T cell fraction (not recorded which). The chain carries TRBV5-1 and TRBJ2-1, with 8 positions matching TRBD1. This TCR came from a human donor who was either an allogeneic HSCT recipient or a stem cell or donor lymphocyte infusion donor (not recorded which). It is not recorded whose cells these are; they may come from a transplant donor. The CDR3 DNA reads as TGCGCCAGCAGCTTGGTTGCGGCAGGGGGCACGGGATCCTACAATGAGCAGTTCTTC. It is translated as CASSLVAAGGTGSYNEQFF.